The clone carrying this T cell receptor beta chain showed up just once. Clones were sequenced by immunoSEQ multiplex PCR, and TCRdb holds only the in-frame ones, with some missing. The sample contains some 130,000 clones, about 88% of which appear only once. Germline lookup yields CDR1 MNHEY and CDR2 SVGEGT. The length of the CDR3 is 14 residues. The V gene lost 5 bases and the J gene lost 1 base, with 12 bases spanning the gap. The sample originates from a study of blood T cell repertoires in COVID-19. The chain links TRBV6-2 or TRBV6-3 to TRBJ2-7, with D possibly being TRBD1 (5 bases). The specimen sequenced was peripheral blood. The receptor was derived from a man aged 50 to 60 with active COVID-19. The CDR3: CASSRDRKSYEQYF. CDR3 in DNA: TGTGCCAGCAGTAGAGACAGAAAGTCCTACGAGCAGTACTTC.